This T cell receptor beta chain was obtained from a study of metastatic and nonmetastatic thyroid tumors. Study context: From malignant and benign thyroid patients, repertoires in blood and in tumor or nodule tissue were compared.

Ahead of thyroid surgery, no patient had received treatment of any kind. As processed by the authors: Across clinicopathological groups, CDR3 differences served as the basis for building a distant-metastasis classifier for papillary thyroid cancer. TCRdb re-called clones via MiXCR from the PCR reads. The V and J calls reflect TCRdb's pipeline rather than the authors' work. The sample contains 20,000 to 25,000 clones, 20% of which appear only once. Overall study findings and caveats: Reports indicated that malignant thyroid tumors showed significantly higher TCR beta diversity than benign nodules did, in blood and tumor.

In this sample, this clone turned up many times. Its antigen is still unknown. Other DNA sequences from this sample encode an identical CDR3 as well. The CDR3 spans 13 residues. V was trimmed by 6 bases and J by 4 bases, leaving 11 bases between them. CDR1 and CDR2 (germline): SEHNR, FQNEAQ (reference sequence). The receptor was derived from a female donor with papillary thyroid cancer or a benign thyroid nodule (not recorded which). Some clones in this sample may be carry-over from other donors' samples. Sequencing used blood. The rearrangement uses TRBV7-9 and TRBJ2-3; D is uncertain. This chain's CDR3 is CASSRSVPDTQYF. The DNA of the CDR3 is TGTGCCAGCAGTCGATCGGTCCCAGATACGCAGTATTTT. Full variable domain (missing parts from reference TRBV7-9 and TRBJ2-3): DTGVSQNPRHKITKRGQNVTFRCDPISEHNRLYWYRQTLGQGPEFLTYFQNEAQLEKSRLLSDRFSAERPKGSFSTLEIQRTEQGDSAMYLCASSRSVPDTQYFGPGTRLTVL.